This TCR beta chain was found in a study of blood T cell repertoires in COVID-19. Study background: Acute-phase and convalescent COVID-19 samples originated in the United States, Italy and Spain. The analysed material was cDNA or gDNA that came from T cells, B-cell-depleted T cells, or PBMCs.

Original processing notes: Reference gene primer amplification gave nucleated cell count estimates. Libraries were prepared by immunoSEQ multiplex PCR; TCRdb keeps only in-frame clonotypes and omits some of them. V and J calls and clone size follow that table, whereas D and trimming were derived from the DNA. The sample has about 170,000 clones, more than 70% seen once. From germline, CDR1 is SGHRS and CDR2 YFSETQ. The V end was cut by 4 bases, the J end by 6 bases, with 19 bases between. CDR3 length equals 15 residues. The chain uses TRBV5-1 and TRBJ1-2; D gene ambiguous. This TCR derives from a woman aged 80 or over with active or convalescent COVID-19. Sample: peripheral blood. The CDR3 is CASSLSGVLSDGYTF. The CDR3 nucleotides are TGCGCCAGCAGCCTGAGCGGGGTCCTTTCCGATGGCTACACCTTC.